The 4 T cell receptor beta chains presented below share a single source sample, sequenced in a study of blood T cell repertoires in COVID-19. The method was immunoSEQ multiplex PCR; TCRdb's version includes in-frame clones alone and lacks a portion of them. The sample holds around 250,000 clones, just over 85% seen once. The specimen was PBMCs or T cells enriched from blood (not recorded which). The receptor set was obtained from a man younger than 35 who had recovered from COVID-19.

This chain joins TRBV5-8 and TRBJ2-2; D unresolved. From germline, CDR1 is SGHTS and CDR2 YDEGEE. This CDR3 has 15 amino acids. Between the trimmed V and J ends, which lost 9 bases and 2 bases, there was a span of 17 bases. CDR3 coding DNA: TGTGCCAACCGGAAGTGGCAGGATAACACCGGGGAGCTGTTTTTT. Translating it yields CANRKWQDNTGELFF.

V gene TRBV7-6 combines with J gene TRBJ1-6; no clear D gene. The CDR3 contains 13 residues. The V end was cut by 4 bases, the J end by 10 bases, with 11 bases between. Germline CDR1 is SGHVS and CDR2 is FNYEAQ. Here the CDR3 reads CASSSDSTSPLHF. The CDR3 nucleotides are TGTGCCAGCAGCTCTGATAGTACCTCACCCCTCCACTTT.

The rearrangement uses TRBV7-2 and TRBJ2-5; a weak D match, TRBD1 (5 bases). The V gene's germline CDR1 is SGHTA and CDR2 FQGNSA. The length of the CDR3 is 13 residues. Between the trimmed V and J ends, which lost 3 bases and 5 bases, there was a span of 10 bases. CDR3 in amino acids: CASSFQGGETQYF. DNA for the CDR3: TGTGCCAGCAGCTTTCAGGGTGGCGAGACCCAGTACTTC. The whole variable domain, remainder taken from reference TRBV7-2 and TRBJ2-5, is GAGVSQSPSNKVTEKGKDVELRCDPISGHTALYWYRQSLGQGLEFLIYFQGNSAPDKSGLPSDRFSAERTGGSVSTLTIQRTQQEDSAVYLCASSFQGGETQYFGPGTRLLVL.

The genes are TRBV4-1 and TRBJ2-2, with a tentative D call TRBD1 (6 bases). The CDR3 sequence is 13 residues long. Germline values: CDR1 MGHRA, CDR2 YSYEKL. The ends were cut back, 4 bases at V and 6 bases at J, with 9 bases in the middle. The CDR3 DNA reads TGCGCCAGCAGCCTACAGGGCTCCGGGGAGCTGTTTTTT. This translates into CASSLQGSGELFF.